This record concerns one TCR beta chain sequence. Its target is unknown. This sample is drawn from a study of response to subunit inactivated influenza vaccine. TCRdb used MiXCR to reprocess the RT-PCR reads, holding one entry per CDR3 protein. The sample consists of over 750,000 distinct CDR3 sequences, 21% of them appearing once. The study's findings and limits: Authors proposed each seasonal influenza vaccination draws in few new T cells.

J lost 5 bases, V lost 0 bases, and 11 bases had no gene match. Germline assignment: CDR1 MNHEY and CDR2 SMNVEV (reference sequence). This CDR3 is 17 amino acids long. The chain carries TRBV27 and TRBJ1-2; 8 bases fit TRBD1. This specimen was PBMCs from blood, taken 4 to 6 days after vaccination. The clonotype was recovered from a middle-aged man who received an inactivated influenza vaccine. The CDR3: CASSLSHWQGAEYGYTF. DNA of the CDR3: TGTGCCAGCAGTTTATCTCACTGGCAGGGGGCAGAATATGGCTACACCTTC.